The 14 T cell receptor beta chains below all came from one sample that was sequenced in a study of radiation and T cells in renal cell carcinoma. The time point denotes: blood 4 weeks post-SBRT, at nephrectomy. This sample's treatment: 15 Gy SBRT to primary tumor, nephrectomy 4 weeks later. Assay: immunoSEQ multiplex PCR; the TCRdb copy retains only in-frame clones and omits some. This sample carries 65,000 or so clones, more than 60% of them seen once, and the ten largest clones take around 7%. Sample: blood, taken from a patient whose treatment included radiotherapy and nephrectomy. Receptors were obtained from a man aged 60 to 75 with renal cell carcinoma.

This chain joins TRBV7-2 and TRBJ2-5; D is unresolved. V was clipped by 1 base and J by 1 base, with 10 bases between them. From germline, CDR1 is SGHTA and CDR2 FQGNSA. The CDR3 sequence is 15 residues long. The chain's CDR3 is CASSLGSGIQETQYF. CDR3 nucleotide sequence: TGTGCCAGCAGCTTAGGATCCGGTATCCAAGAGACCCAGTACTTC.

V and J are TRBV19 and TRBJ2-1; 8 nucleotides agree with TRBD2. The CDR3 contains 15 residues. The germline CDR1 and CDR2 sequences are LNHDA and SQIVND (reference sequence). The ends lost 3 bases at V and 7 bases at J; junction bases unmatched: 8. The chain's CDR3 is CASSIIPGLENEQFF. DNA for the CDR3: TGTGCCAGTAGTATCATACCGGGACTAGAAAATGAGCAGTTCTTC. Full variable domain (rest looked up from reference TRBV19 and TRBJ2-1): DGGITQSPKYLFRKEGQNVTLSCEQNLNHDAMYWYRQDPGQGLRLIYYSQIVNDFQKGDIAEGYSVSREKKESFPLTVTSAQKNPTAFYLCASSIIPGLENEQFFGPGTRLTVL.

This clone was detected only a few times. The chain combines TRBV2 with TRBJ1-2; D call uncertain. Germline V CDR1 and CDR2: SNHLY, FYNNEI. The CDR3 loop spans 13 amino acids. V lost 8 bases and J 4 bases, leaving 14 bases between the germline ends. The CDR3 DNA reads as TGTGCCAGCGGACCCCCCCTCGGCTATGGCTACACCTTC. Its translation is CASGPPLGYGYTF.

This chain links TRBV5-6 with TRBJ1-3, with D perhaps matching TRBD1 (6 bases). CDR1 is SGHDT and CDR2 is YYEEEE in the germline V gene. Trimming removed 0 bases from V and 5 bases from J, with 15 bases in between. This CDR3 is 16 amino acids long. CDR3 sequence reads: CASSLERQVLRNTIYF. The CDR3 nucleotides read TGTGCCAGCAGCTTGGAGCGACAGGTCCTTAGAAACACCATATATTTT.

CDR3 DNA sequence: TGCGCCAGCAGCTTGGGTTCGAACACAGATACGCAGTATTTT. Translation: CASSLGSNTDTQYF. The chain has TRBV5-1 and TRBJ2-3; D gene uncertain. The CDR3 loop spans 14 amino acids. The germline CDR1 and CDR2 sequences are SGHRS and YFSETQ. V was cut by 0 bases and J by 2 bases, with 7 bases left in between.

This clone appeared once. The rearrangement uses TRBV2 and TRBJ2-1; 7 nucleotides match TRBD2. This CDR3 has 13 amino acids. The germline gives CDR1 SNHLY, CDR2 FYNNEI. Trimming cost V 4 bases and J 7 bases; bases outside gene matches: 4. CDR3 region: CASSVLARNEQFF. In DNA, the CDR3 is TGTGCCAGCAGTGTACTAGCGCGGAATGAGCAGTTCTTC.

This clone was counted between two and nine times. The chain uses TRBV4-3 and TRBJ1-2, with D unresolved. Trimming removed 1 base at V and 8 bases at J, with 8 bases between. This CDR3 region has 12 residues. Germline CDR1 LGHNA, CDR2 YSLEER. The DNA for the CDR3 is TGCGCCAGCAGCCAAGGTGAAGGCGGCTACACCTTC. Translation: CASSQGEGGYTF.

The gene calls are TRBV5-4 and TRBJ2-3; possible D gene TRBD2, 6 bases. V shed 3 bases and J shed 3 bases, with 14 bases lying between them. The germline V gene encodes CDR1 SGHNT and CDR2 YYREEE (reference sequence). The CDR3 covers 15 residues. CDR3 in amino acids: CASSSLGGRTDTQYF. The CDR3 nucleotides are TGTGCCAGCAGCTCCCTGGGGGGAAGGACAGATACGCAGTATTTT.

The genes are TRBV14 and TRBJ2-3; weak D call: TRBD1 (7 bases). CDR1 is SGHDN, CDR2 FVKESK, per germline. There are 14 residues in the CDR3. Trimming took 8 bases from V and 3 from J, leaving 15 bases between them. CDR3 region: CASARGVSTDTQYF. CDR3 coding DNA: TGTGCCAGCGCCAGGGGGGTTTCTACAGATACGCAGTATTTT. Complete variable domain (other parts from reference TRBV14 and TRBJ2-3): EAGVTQFPSHSVIEKGQTVTLRCDPISGHDNLYWYRRVMGKEIKFLLHFVKESKQDESGMPNNRFLAERTGGTYSTLKVQPAELEDSGVYFCASARGVSTDTQYFGPGTRLTVL.

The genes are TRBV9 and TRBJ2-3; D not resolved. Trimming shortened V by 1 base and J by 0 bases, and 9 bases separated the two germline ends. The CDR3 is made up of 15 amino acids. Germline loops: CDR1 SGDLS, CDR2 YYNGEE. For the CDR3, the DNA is TGTGCCAGCAGCGTAATGAGCGCGAGCACAGATACGCAGTATTTT. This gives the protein CASSVMSASTDTQYF.

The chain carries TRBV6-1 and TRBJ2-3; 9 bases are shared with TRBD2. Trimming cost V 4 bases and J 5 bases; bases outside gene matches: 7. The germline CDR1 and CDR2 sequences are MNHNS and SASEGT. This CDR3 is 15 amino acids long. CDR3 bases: TGTGCCAGCAGTGTGGCGGGAGGGCCCGGAGATACGCAGTATTTT. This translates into CASSVAGGPGDTQYF.

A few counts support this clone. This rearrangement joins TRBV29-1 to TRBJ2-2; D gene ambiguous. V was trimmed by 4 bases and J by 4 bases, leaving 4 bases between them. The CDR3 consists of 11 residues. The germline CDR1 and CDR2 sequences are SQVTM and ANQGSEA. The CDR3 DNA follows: TGCAGCGTTGGAACCACCGGGGAGCTGTTTTTT. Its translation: CSVGTTGELFF.

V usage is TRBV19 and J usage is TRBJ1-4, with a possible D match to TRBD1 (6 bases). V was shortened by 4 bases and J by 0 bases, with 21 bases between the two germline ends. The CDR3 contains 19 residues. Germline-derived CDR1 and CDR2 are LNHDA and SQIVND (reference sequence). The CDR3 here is CASSKYPRGREATNEKLFF. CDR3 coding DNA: TGTGCCAGTAGTAAATACCCTCGGGGGCGCGAGGCAACTAATGAAAAACTGTTTTTT.

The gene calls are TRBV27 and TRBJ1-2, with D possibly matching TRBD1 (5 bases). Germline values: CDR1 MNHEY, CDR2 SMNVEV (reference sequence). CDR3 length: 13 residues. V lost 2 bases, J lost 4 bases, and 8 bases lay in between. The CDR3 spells CASSLGARYGYTF. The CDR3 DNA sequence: TGTGCCAGCAGTTTAGGGGCTCGCTATGGCTACACCTTC.